Included here is one T cell receptor (beta chain) sequence, with context. The V and J ends lost 4 bases and 4 bases, in that order; junction bases with no gene match: 11. From germline, CDR1 is SGHAT and CDR2 FQNNGV. This CDR3 has 18 amino acids. Measured with immunoSEQ multiplex PCR; TCRdb has only the in-frame clones, and not every one. The sample lists hundreds of thousands of clones, about 91% occurring once. The record originates from a study of blood T cell repertoires in COVID-19. Sequenced sample: peripheral blood. The chain has TRBV11-2 and TRBJ2-3, with TRBD2 matching over 13 bases. The receptor's source is a woman aged 50 to 65 with COVID-19, enrolled during active disease. CDR3 sequence: CASSSPLTSGGASDTQYF. The CDR3 coding sequence is TGTGCCAGCAGCTCACCTCTAACTAGCGGGGGGGCATCAGATACGCAGTATTTT.